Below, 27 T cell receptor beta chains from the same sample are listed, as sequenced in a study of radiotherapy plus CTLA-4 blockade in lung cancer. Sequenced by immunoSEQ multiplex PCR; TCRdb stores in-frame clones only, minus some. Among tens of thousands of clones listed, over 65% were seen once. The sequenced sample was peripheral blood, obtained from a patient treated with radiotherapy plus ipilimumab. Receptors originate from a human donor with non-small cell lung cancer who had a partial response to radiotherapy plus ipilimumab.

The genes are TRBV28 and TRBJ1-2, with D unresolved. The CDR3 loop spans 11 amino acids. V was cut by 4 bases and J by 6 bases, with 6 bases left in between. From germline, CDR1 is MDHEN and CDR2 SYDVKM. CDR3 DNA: TGTGCCAGCAGTTCGACTGATGGCTACACCTTC. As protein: CASSSTDGYTF.

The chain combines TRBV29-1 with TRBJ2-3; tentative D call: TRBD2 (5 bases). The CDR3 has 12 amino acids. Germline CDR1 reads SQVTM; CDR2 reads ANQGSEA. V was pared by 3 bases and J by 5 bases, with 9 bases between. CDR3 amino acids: CSVDGVLDTQYF. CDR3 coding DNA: TGCAGCGTTGACGGGGTCCTAGATACGCAGTATTTT.

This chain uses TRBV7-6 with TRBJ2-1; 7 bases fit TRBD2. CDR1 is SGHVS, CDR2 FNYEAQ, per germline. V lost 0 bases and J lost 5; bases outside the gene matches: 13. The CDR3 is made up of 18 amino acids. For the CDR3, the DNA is TGTGCCAGCAGCTTAGCCGTCGGGGGGACGAGGAGCAACAATGAGCAGTTCTTC. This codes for CASSLAVGGTRSNNEQFF.

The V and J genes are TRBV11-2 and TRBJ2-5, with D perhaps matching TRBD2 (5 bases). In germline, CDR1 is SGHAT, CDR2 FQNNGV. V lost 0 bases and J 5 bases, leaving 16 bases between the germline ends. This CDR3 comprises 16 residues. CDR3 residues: CASSLEVARGGETQYF. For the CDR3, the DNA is TGTGCCAGCAGCTTAGAAGTGGCCCGAGGCGGGGAGACCCAGTACTTC.

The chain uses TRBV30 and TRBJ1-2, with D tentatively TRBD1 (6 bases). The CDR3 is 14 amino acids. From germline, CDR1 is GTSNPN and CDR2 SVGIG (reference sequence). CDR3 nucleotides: TGTGCGTCTCCCCCCAGGGGCAGTGACTATGGCTACACCTTC. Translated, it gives CASPPRGSDYGYTF. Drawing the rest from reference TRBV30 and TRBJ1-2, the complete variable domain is SQTIHQWPATLVQPVGSPLSLECTVEGTSNPNLYWYRQAAGRGLQLLFYSVGIGQISSEVPQNLSASRPQDRQFILSSKKLLLSDSGFYLCASPPRGSDYGYTFGSGTRLTVV.

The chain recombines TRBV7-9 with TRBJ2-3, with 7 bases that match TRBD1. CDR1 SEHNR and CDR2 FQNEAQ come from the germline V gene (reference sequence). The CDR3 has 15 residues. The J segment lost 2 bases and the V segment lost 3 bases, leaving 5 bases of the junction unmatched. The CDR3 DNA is TGTGCCAGCAGCTTTGGCAGGGGGACCACAGATACGCAGTATTTT. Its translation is CASSFGRGTTDTQYF.

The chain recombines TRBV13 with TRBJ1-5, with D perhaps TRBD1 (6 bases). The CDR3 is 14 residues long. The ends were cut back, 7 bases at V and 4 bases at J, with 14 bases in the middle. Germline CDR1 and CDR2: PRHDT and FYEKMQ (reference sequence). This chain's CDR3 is CASTKRGGNQPQHF. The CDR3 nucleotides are TGTGCCAGCACCAAAAGGGGGGGGAATCAGCCCCAGCATTTT.

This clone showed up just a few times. The CDR3 here is CASSSRWETQYF. In nucleotides, the CDR3 is TGTGCCAGCAGCTCCCGGTGGGAGACCCAGTACTTC. This chain connects TRBV7-2 to TRBJ2-5; D remains unclear. The V gene lost 4 bases and the J gene lost 5 bases, with 8 bases spanning the gap. This CDR3 comprises 12 residues. CDR1 and CDR2 from the germline V gene are SGHTA and FQGNSA.

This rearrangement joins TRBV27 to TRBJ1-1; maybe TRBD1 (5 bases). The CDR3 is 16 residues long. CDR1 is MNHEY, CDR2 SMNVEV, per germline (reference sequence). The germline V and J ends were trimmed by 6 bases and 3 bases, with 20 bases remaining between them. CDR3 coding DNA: TGTGCCAGCAGGACCGGGGGGGAATTTGCGTACACTGAAGCTTTCTTT. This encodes CASRTGGEFAYTEAFF.

Written as DNA, the CDR3 is TGTGCCAGCAGCCCCGGGAAGACAACGGGCAAAAACATTCAGTACTTC. Translated: CASSPGKTTGKNIQYF. The genes are TRBV25-1 and TRBJ2-4; D is possibly TRBD2 (5 bases). V lost 6 bases, J lost 3 bases, and 18 bases lay in between. Germline CDR1 is MGHDK and CDR2 is SYGVNS. CDR3 length: 16 residues.

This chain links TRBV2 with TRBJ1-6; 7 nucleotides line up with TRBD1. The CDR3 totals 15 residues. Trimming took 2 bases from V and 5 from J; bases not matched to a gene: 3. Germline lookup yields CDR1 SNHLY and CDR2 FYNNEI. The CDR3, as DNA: TGTGCCAGCAGTGAAAGGGACAGTGATAATTCACCCCTCCACTTT. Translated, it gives CASSERDSDNSPLHF.

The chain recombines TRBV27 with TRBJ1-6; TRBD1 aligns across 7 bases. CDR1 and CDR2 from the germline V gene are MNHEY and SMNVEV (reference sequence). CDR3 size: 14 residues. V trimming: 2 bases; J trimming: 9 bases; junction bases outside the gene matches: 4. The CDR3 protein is CASSLAGGVSPLHF. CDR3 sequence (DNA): TGTGCCAGCAGTTTAGCAGGGGGAGTTTCACCCCTCCACTTT.

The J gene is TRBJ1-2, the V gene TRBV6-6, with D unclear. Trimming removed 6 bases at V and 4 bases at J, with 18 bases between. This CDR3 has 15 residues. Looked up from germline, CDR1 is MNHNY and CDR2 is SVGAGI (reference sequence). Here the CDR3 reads CASRPGGGTFYGYTF. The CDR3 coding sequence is TGTGCCAGCAGGCCAGGAGGCGGAACTTTCTATGGCTACACCTTC.

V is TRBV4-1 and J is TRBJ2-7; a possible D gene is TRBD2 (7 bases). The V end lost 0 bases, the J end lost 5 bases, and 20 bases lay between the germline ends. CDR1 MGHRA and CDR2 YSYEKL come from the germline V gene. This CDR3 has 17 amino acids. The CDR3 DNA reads TGCGCCAGCAGCCAAGATTCGGGGGGCGCGTCGTGGAACGAGCAGTACTTC. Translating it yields CASSQDSGGASWNEQYF.

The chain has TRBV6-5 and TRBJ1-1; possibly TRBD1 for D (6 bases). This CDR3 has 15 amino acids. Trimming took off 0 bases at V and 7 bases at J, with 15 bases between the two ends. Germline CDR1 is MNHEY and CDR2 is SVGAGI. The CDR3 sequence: CASSYSDTGNNEAFF. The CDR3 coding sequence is TGTGCCAGCAGTTACTCGGATACAGGGAATAATGAAGCTTTCTTT.

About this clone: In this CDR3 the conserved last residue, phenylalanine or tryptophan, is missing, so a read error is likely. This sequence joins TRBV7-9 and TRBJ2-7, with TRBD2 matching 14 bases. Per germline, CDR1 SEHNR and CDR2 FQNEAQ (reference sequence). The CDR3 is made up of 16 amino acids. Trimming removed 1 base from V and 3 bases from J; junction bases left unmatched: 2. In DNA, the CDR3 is TGTGCCAGCAGCTTAGTGACTAGCGGGGGGGACTACGAGCAGTACCTC. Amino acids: CASSLVTSGGDYEQYL.

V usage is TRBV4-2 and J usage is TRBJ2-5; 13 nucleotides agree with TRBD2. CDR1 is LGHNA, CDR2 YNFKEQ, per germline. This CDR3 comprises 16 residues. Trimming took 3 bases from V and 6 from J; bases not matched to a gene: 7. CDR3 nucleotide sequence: TGTGCCAGCAGCCAGGGCGGGACTAGCGGGGCCAAGACCCAGTACTTC. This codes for CASSQGGTSGAKTQYF.

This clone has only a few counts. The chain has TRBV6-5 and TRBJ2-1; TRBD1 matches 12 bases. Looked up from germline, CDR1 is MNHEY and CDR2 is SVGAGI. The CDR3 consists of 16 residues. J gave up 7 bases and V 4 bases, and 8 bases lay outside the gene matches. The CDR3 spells CASSSPGTGGANEQFF. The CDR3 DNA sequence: TGTGCCAGCAGTTCTCCCGGGACAGGGGGCGCAAATGAGCAGTTCTTC.

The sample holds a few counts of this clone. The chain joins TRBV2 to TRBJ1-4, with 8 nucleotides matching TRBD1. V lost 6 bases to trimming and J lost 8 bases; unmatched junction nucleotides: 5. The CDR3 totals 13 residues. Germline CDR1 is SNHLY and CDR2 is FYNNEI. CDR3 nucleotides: TGTGCCAGCAGGGGGACAGGTGAAGAAAAACTGTTTTTT. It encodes CASRGTGEEKLFF.

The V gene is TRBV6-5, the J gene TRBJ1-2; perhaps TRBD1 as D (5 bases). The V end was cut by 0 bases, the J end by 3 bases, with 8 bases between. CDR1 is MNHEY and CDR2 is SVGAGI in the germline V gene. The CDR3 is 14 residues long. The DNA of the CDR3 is TGTGCCAGCAGTTACTCAGGGGCGGACTATGGCTACACCTTC. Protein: CASSYSGADYGYTF.

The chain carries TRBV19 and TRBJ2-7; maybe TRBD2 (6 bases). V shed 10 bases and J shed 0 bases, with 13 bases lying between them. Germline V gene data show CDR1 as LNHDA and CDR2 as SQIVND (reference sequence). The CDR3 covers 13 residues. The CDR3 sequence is CATLWRDSYEQYF. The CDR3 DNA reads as TGTGCCACCCTCTGGAGGGACTCCTACGAGCAGTACTTC.

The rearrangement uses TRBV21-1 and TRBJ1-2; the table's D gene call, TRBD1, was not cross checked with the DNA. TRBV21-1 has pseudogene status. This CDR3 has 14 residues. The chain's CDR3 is CASSPPWDRQGYTF. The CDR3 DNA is TGTGCCAGCAGCCCCCCCTGGGACAGGCAAGGCTACACCTTC.

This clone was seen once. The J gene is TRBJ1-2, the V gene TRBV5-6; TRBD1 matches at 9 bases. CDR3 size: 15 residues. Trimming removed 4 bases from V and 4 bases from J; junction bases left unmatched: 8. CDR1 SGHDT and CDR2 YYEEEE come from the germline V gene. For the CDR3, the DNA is TGTGCCAGCAGCGTATTACAGGGGGCAAGCTATGGCTACACCTTC. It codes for CASSVLQGASYGYTF.

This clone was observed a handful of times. CDR3 DNA: TGTGCCAGCAGTTACTCGTTAGTTACGTCCGGGGAGCTGTTTTTT. Protein: CASSYSLVTSGELFF. V usage is TRBV6-5 and J usage is TRBJ2-2; D unclear. V lost 0 bases, J lost 6 bases, and 11 bases lay in between. The germline V gene encodes CDR1 MNHEY and CDR2 SVGAGI. The CDR3 totals 15 residues.

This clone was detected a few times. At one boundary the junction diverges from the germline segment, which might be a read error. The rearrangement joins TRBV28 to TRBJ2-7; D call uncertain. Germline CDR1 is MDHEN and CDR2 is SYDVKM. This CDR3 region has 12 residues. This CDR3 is CASRSGTGYEDF. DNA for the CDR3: TGTGCCAGCCGTAGTGGTACCGGGTATGAAGACTTC.

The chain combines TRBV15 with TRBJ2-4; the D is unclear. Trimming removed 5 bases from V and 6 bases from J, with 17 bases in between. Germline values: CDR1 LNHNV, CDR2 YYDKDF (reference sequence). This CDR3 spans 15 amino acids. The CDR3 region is CATSPTLSPGNIQYF. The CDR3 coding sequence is TGTGCCACCAGCCCGACCCTTTCCCCAGGAAACATTCAGTACTTC.

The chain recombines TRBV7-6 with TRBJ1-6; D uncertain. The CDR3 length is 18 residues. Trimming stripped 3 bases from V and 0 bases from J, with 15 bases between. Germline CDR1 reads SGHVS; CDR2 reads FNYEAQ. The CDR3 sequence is CASSFSGRQSSYNSPLHF. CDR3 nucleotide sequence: TGTGCCAGCAGCTTTTCCGGCAGGCAAAGCTCCTATAATTCACCCCTCCACTTT.